This T cell receptor beta chain is drawn from a study of CD8+ T cells in alopecia areata. Study-wide results and limits: Tofacitinib delivered significant drops in scalp clonality and in expanded CD8+ clones among the top 100. Scalp sample data also include resident alphabeta T cells from normal skin. Mice gave a clearer picture of TCR sharing than patients did, possibly for HLA-related reasons.

Extraction of RNA preceded its reverse transcription into cDNA, which served as the sequencing template. Assay: immunoSEQ multiplex PCR; the TCRdb copy retains only in-frame clones and omits some. The sample has 95,000 to 120,000 clones; 50% to 65% are singletons. About this clone: Its antigen remains unidentified.

Regarding treatment: oral pan-JAK inhibitor, 5-10 mg twice daily. The V end was cut by 7 bases, the J end by 3 bases, with 22 bases between. This CDR3 region has 16 residues. The germline CDR1 and CDR2 sequences are ENHRY and SYGVKD. This receptor was obtained from a human donor with alopecia areata. The chain has TRBV10-3 and TRBJ2-7, with D possibly called TRBD1 or TRBD2 (5 bases each). This specimen consisted of CD4+ T cells sorted from blood, obtained at week 24, from a patient treated with tofacitinib. The CDR3 protein is CAITRTTGSGFYEQYF. In nucleotides, the CDR3 is TGTGCCATCACCAGAACCACAGGTTCGGGGTTCTACGAGCAGTACTTC.